The 11 T cell receptor beta chains listed next were all sequenced from one sample in a study of T-cell reconstitution after alpha-beta-depleted transplantation in children listed by TCRdb under 2016. Libraries were built with PCR. The sequencer was an Illumina HiSeq 2500. Molecular barcoding was employed in the preparation of TCR libraries, with unique molecular identifiers being used to normalize TCRbeta repertoire quantification. TCRdb itself trimmed the public reads at Q25 with fastp, ran MiXCR and retained productive beta chains. CDR3 protein sequences are deduplicated, and each keeps its most common genes and DNA. Present in this sample are 600,000 to 700,000 distinct CDR3 sequences, under 15% of which were seen just once. Around 0.8% of the sample goes to the ten largest clones. This specimen's treatment or condition label, per the study, means: allogeneic hematopoietic cell transplantation with graft depleted of TCRalphabeta T cells and CD19 B cells.

The sequences come from PBMCs, collected before TCRalphabeta/CD19-depleted stem cell transplant. The receptor set was obtained from a girl aged 2-10 years with congenital amegakaryocytic thrombocytopenia, due to receive a stem cell transplant.

This clonotype appeared a few times. The chain has TRBV20-1 and TRBJ2-5, with TRBD2 matching over 8 bases. The CDR3 sequence is 14 residues long. The germline V gene has CDR1 DFQATT and CDR2 SNEGSKA (reference sequence). J gave up 4 bases and V 6 bases, and 10 bases lay outside the gene matches. DNA of the CDR3: TGCAGTGCCCCACCGGGACTAGACCGAGAGACCCAGTACTTC. Translated, it gives CSAPPGLDRETQYF.

This clonotype was observed a few times. The V call is TRBV15, the J call TRBJ2-1, with 7 bases identical to TRBD1. Losses at the gene ends were 3 bases for V and 2 bases for J; bases not matched to a gene: 7. There are 16 residues in the CDR3. Per germline, CDR1 LNHNV and CDR2 YYDKDF (reference sequence). Here the CDR3 DNA reads TGTGCCACCAGCAGGGCCGGGACAGTCGCCTACAATGAGCAGTTCTTC. Its translation is CATSRAGTVAYNEQFF.

The chain combines TRBV18 with TRBJ2-2; 8 nucleotides align to TRBD1. After removal of 3 bases from V and 5 bases from J, the junction contained 8 bases not matched to a gene. Germline CDR1 is KGHSH and CDR2 is LQKENI. The CDR3 consists of 16 residues. In nucleotides, the CDR3 is TGTGCCAGCTCACCCGACCGGACAGGGTATACCGGGGAGCTGTTTTTT. Translated, it gives CASSPDRTGYTGELFF.

This clonotype has ten or more counts. This chain uses TRBV12-3 or TRBV12-4 with TRBJ1-2; D may be TRBD1 (5 bases). The CDR3 loop spans 12 amino acids. The germline V and J ends were trimmed by 6 bases and 4 bases, with 9 bases remaining between them. The CDR3 nucleotides read TGTGCCAGCAGCTTAACAGGCTATGGCTACACCTTC. Its translation: CASSLTGYGYTF.

This clonotype was found a few times. The CDR3 DNA follows: TGCGCCAGCAGCTCCTTGGGCGGGGGCGAAAACATTCAGTACTTC. Its protein is CASSSLGGGENIQYF. This sequence joins TRBV5-1 and TRBJ2-4, with D possibly TRBD2 on 7 matching bases. The V end was cut by 3 bases, the J end by 5 bases, with 15 bases between. The CDR3 has 15 amino acids. Per germline, CDR1 SGHRS and CDR2 YFSETQ.

This clonotype was found many times. The V call is TRBV20-1, the J call TRBJ2-7; D remains unclear. Trimming took 6 bases from V and 6 from J, leaving 12 bases between them. Germline assignment: CDR1 DFQATT and CDR2 SNEGSKA (reference sequence). CDR3 size: 11 residues. The CDR3 nucleotides are TGCAGTGCCGCTTACCTTCTCGAGCAGTACTTC. It yields the protein CSAAYLLEQYF.

For this clonotype: Since a much larger clone is just one base distant, this may be a read error. V and J are TRBV20-1 and TRBJ2-1; 9 bases map to TRBD2. The CDR3 is 16 residues long. CDR1 and CDR2 (germline): DFQATT, SNEGSKA (reference sequence). The DNA of the CDR3 is TGCTGTGCTAGAGAGAATATAGCGGGAGTATCCAATGAGCAGTTCTTC. This encodes CCARENIAGVSNEQFF.

This clonotype came up many times. The gene calls are TRBV7-2 and TRBJ2-1; D perhaps matches TRBD2 (5 bases). V was shortened by 1 base and J by 9 bases, with 13 bases between the two germline ends. The CDR3 has 14 amino acids. Per the germline V gene, CDR1 is SGHTA and CDR2 is FQGNSA. CDR3 nucleotide sequence: TGTGCCAGCAGCTTAGACCCTACTAGGCTTGAGCAGTTCTTC. Translating it yields CASSLDPTRLEQFF. Together with reference TRBV7-2 and TRBJ2-1, the CDR3 gives the full variable domain: GAGVSQSPSNKVTEKGKDVELRCDPISGHTALYWYRQSLGQGLEFLIYFQGNSAPDKSGLPSDRFSAERTGGSVSTLTIQRTQQEDSAVYLCASSLDPTRLEQFFGPGTRLTVL.

The sample holds many counts of this clonotype. The rearrangement links TRBV12-3 or TRBV12-4 to TRBJ2-7; 9 bases map to TRBD2. Trimming took 11 bases from V and 4 from J; bases not matched to a gene: 6. This CDR3 has 12 amino acids. Here the CDR3 reads CASSGTVYEQYF. In DNA form, the CDR3 reads TGTGCCTCTAGCGGGACAGTTTACGAGCAGTACTTC.

This clonotype was seen many times. The gene calls are TRBV5-1 and TRBJ2-3; no reliable D call. Trimming cost V 0 bases and J 2 bases, with 16 bases left between them. This CDR3 has 17 residues. CDR1 SGHRS and CDR2 YFSETQ come from the germline V gene. The CDR3 DNA follows: TGCGCCAGCAGCTTGGATTGGGCCCGGCGGTACACAGATACGCAGTATTTT. Its protein is CASSLDWARRYTDTQYF.

This clonotype has at least ten counts. The J gene is TRBJ2-7, the V gene TRBV12-3 or TRBV12-4; 7 bases agree with TRBD1. Trimming at V came to 6 bases and at J to 3 bases, leaving 11 bases not matched to a gene. The CDR3 has 15 residues. The CDR3 loop is CASRQGGLPNYEQYF. CDR3 DNA: TGTGCCAGCAGACAAGGGGGCCTTCCCAACTACGAGCAGTACTTC.